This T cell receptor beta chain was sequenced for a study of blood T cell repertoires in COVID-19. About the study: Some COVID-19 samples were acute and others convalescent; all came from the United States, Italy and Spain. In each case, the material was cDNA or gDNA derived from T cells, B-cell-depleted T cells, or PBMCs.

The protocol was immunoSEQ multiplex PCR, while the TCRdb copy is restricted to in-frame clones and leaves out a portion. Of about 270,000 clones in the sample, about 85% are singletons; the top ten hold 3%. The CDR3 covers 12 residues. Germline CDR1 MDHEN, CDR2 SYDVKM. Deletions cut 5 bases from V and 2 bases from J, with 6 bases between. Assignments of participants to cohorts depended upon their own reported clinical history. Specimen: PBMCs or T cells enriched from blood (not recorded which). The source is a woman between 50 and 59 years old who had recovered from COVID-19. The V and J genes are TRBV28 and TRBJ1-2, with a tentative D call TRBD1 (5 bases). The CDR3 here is CASSRQNYGYTF. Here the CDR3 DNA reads TGTGCCAGCAGTCGACAGAACTATGGCTACACCTTC.